Detailed here is one T cell receptor (beta chain). No antigen is known for it. The data were taken from a study of CD8 T cells in Susac syndrome. A quantity of about 0.45 to 1 ug RNA underwent reverse transcription using random hexamers. TCRdb called the immunoSEQ multiplex PCR reads again in MiXCR, with one record for every CDR3 protein. The sample consists of approximately 300,000 distinct CDR3 sequences, around 91% of them appearing once. In the multiple sclerosis control group, patients were treatment-naive and had stable or active relapsing-remitting disease. V was shortened by 7 bases and J by 0 bases, with 14 bases between the two germline ends. Germline CDR1 MDHEN, CDR2 SYDVKM. The CDR3 loop spans 15 amino acids. The study, taken as a whole, reports: Acknowledgment was made by the study that its TCR sequencing and HLA analysis involved a relatively small number of individuals.

This receptor was identified in a human donor with multiple sclerosis. The sample was CD8+ T cells from PBMCs. The chain joins TRBV28 to TRBJ2-3; D call uncertain. The CDR3 here is CASTTRIFSTDTQYF. In DNA form, the CDR3 reads TGTGCCAGCACCACCAGAATCTTTAGCACAGATACGCAGTATTTT.